What follows are 20 T cell receptor beta chains derived from one specimen sequenced in a study of blood T cell repertoires in COVID-19. Clones were sequenced by immunoSEQ multiplex PCR, and TCRdb holds only the in-frame ones, with some missing. The table shows 200,000 to 250,000 clones, with around 84% occurring only once. Sequenced material: peripheral blood. These receptors were taken from a middle-aged man with acute or convalescent COVID-19.

This rearrangement joins TRBV5-6 to TRBJ2-7; 7 nucleotides match TRBD1. This CDR3 is built from 13 residues. Trimming at V came to 1 base and at J to 5 bases, leaving 3 bases not matched to a gene. Germline V gene lookup returns CDR1 SGHDT and CDR2 YYEEEE. CDR3 in amino acids: CASSLSGGNEQYF. In nucleotides, the CDR3 is TGTGCCAGCAGCTTGTCAGGGGGAAACGAGCAGTACTTC.

This chain uses TRBV6-6 with TRBJ2-3, with TRBD1 matching 7 bases. With 5 bases clipped from V and 3 bases from J, the junction kept 11 bases outside the gene matches. The CDR3 consists of 16 residues. CDR1 and CDR2 from the germline V gene are MNHNY and SVGAGI (reference sequence). CDR3 protein: CASSTSTRGLTDTQYF. CDR3 coding DNA: TGTGCCAGCAGTACCTCGACAAGGGGGCTTACAGATACGCAGTATTTT.

A single count supports this clone. This chain joins TRBV6-5 and TRBJ2-3; 8 bases are shared with TRBD2. Germline V gives CDR1 MNHEY, CDR2 SVGAGI. This CDR3 has 16 amino acids. V shed 0 bases and J 3 bases; nucleotides not matched to a gene: 5. This CDR3 reads CASSYSGLGGTDTQYF. CDR3 DNA: TGTGCCAGCAGTTACTCGGGACTAGGGGGTACAGATACGCAGTATTTT.

This chain joins TRBV9 and TRBJ2-2; the match to TRBD1 covers 8 bases. There are 15 residues in the CDR3. Looked up from germline, CDR1 is SGDLS and CDR2 is YYNGEE. J gave up 4 bases and V 0 bases, and 2 bases lay outside the gene matches. The CDR3 region has the DNA TGTGCCAGCAGCGTAGAACAGGGGGGCACCGGGGAGCTGTTTTTT. Protein product: CASSVEQGGTGELFF. Full variable domain (missing parts from reference TRBV9 and TRBJ2-2): DSGVTQTPKHLITATGQRVTLRCSPRSGDLSVYWYQQSLDQGLQFLIQYYNGEERAKGNILERFSAQQFPDLHSELNLSSLELGDSALYFCASSVEQGGTGELFFGEGSRLTVL.

The rearrangement uses TRBV24-1 and TRBJ1-5; possibly TRBD1 for D (5 bases). This CDR3 is 13 amino acids long. Trimming left V 9 bases short and J 3 bases short, with 11 bases between. Germline loops: CDR1 KGHDR, CDR2 SFDVKD. CDR3 coding DNA: TGTGCCACCCAGCAGGGCAACAATCAGCCCCAGCATTTT. Translation: CATQQGNNQPQHF.

V is TRBV2 and J is TRBJ2-3, with TRBD2 identical over 8 bases. The J segment lost 4 bases and the V segment lost 4 bases, leaving 7 bases of the junction unmatched. Germline lookup yields CDR1 SNHLY and CDR2 FYNNEI. The CDR3 length is 15 residues. CDR3 DNA: TGTGCCAGCAGTGTAGATAGCGGGAATTCAGATACGCAGTATTTT. It is translated as CASSVDSGNSDTQYF.

V gene TRBV6-1 combines with J gene TRBJ1-5, with D tentatively TRBD1 (6 bases). The V end was cut by 1 base, the J end by 4 bases, with 14 bases between. This CDR3 is built from 16 residues. Germline V gene lookup returns CDR1 MNHNS and CDR2 SASEGT. CDR3 in amino acids: CASSEEAGVGNQPQHF. CDR3 DNA sequence: TGTGCCAGCAGTGAAGAGGCAGGGGTCGGGAATCAGCCCCAGCATTTT.

V usage is TRBV6-5 and J usage is TRBJ1-2, with D tentatively TRBD1 (6 bases). The CDR3 spans 13 residues. CDR1 MNHEY and CDR2 SVGAGI come from the germline V gene. V lost 8 bases, J lost 7 bases, and 17 bases lay in between. CDR3 protein: CASLPDRKSGYTF. CDR3 DNA sequence: TGTGCCAGCCTGCCCGACAGGAAAAGTGGCTACACCTTC.

This clone was observed a single time. J is TRBJ1-2 and V is TRBV27; 9 bases are a match to TRBD1. The CDR3 extends over 14 amino acids. Germline V gene sequence: CDR1 MNHEY, CDR2 SMNVEV (reference sequence). V shed 6 bases and J 7 bases; nucleotides not matched to a gene: 9. Here the CDR3 reads CASRAQGATTGYTF. Written as DNA, the CDR3 is TGTGCCAGCAGGGCACAGGGGGCGACAACTGGCTACACCTTC.

Points on this clone: This CDR3 is missing its conserved last phenylalanine or tryptophan, likely due to a read error. Because the CDR3's place on the DNA is in doubt, the DNA is left out and the CDR3 is given as listed by TCRdb. The rearrangement links TRBV27 to TRBJ2-7; TRBD2 is the table's D call and was not checked against the DNA. Germline-derived CDR1 and CDR2 are MNHEY and SMNVEV (reference sequence). The CDR3 has 10 amino acids, counting both end residues. The CDR3 loop reads CASSFPQQTS.

This chain uses TRBV19 with TRBJ1-2, with D maybe TRBD1 (6 bases). Germline V gene lookup returns CDR1 LNHDA and CDR2 SQIVND (reference sequence). The CDR3 runs to 13 residues. Trimming took 5 bases from V and 4 from J, leaving 11 bases between them. Written as DNA, the CDR3 is TGTGCCAGTAGTCCTTCGACAGGCTATGGCTACACCTTC. This codes for CASSPSTGYGYTF.

This clone was seen a single time. The V and J genes are TRBV11-2 and TRBJ1-3; D is unresolved. Germline V gene lookup returns CDR1 SGHAT and CDR2 FQNNGV. CDR3 size: 11 residues. Trimming cost V 5 bases and J 5 bases, with 4 bases left between them. The CDR3 sequence: CASSLRNTIYF. Here the CDR3 DNA reads TGTGCCAGCAGCCTTCGAAACACCATATATTTT.

This clone was recorded only once. The genes are TRBV7-9 and TRBJ1-1; D may be TRBD1 (6 bases). The CDR3 loop spans 17 amino acids. The germline V gene encodes CDR1 SEHNR and CDR2 FQNEAQ (reference sequence). The V gene lost 1 base and the J gene lost 3 bases, with 18 bases spanning the gap. The CDR3 bases are TGTGCCAGCAGCTTAGGGATCCGAGGGGAGGGGGACACTGAAGCTTTCTTT. It codes for CASSLGIRGEGDTEAFF.

The V call is TRBV20-1, the J call TRBJ1-1; D is perhaps TRBD1 (5 bases). Deletions cut 3 bases from V and 4 bases from J, with 12 bases between. The CDR3 length is 13 residues. The germline CDR1 and CDR2 sequences are DFQATT and SNEGSKA (reference sequence). The chain's CDR3 is CSASSGMATEAFF. DNA for the CDR3: TGCAGTGCTAGTTCAGGGATGGCCACTGAAGCTTTCTTT.

The V and J genes are TRBV2 and TRBJ1-4; TRBD1 matches at 7 bases. Germline values: CDR1 SNHLY, CDR2 FYNNEI. With 6 bases clipped from V and 5 bases from J, the junction kept 6 bases outside the gene matches. This CDR3 has 14 amino acids. Here the CDR3 reads CASRTGTVNEKLFF. CDR3 sequence (DNA): TGTGCCAGCAGGACCGGGACAGTCAATGAAAAACTGTTTTTT.

The chain recombines TRBV7-2 with TRBJ2-7; 7 bases fit TRBD2. V lost 1 base to trimming and J lost 3 bases; unmatched junction nucleotides: 6. Germline V gene lookup returns CDR1 SGHTA and CDR2 FQGNSA. The CDR3 contains 15 residues. The CDR3 DNA is TGTGCCAGCAGCTTAGTCGGCGGGGGAAACTACGAGCAGTACTTC. Translated: CASSLVGGGNYEQYF.

This chain links TRBV19 with TRBJ1-5; 8 bases are a match to TRBD1. Germline CDR1 reads LNHDA; CDR2 reads SQIVND (reference sequence). The CDR3 spans 16 residues. The V and J ends lost 3 bases and 6 bases, in that order; junction bases with no gene match: 10. CDR3 bases: TGTGCCAGTAGTATCCCGCAGGGGGCCCGGATTCAGCCCCAGCATTTT. Protein product: CASSIPQGARIQPQHF.

This clone was observed a few times. The chain carries TRBV7-2 and TRBJ1-1; D is unclear. This CDR3 contains 13 residues. CDR1 is SGHTA, CDR2 FQGNSA, per germline. Trimming removed 5 bases at V and 1 base at J, with 8 bases between. CDR3 in DNA: TGTGCCAGCAGCACGCAGAAGAACACTGAAGCTTTCTTT. It translates to CASSTQKNTEAFF.

V usage is TRBV6-5 and J usage is TRBJ2-7; D is possibly TRBD1 (6 bases). Germline CDR1 reads MNHEY; CDR2 reads SVGAGI. The CDR3 runs to 13 residues. V lost 6 bases to trimming and J lost 3 bases, with 12 bases between them. CDR3 amino acids: CASSRRGGYEQYF. DNA of the CDR3: TGTGCCAGCAGCCGGCGAGGGGGCTACGAGCAGTACTTC.

The rearrangement links TRBV27 to TRBJ1-2; TRBD1 matches at 7 bases. CDR3 length equals 14 residues. J lost 4 bases, V lost 5 bases, and 7 bases had no gene match. The germline V gene encodes CDR1 MNHEY and CDR2 SMNVEV (reference sequence). This CDR3 reads CASSPSTGSYGYTF. In DNA form, the CDR3 reads TGTGCCAGCAGTCCCTCGACAGGGAGCTATGGCTACACCTTC.